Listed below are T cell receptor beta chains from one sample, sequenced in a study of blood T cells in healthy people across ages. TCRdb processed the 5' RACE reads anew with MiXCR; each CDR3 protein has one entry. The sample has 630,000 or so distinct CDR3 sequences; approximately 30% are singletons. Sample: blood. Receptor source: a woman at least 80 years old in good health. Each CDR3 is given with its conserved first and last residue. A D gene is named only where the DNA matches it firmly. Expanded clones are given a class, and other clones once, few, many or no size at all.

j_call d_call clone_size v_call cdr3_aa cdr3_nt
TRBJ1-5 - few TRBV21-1 CASSKDGQGSNQPQHF TGTGCCAGCAGCAAAGATGGACAGGGTAGCAATCAGCCCCAGCATTTT
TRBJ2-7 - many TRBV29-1 CSVSGWLEDIYEQYF TGCAGCGTGTCCGGCTGGCTAGAGGATATCTACGAGCAGTACTTC
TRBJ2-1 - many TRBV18 CASSPPSTRSSYNEQFF TGTGCCAGCTCACCTCCCTCCACGAGGAGCTCCTACAATGAGCAGTTCTTC
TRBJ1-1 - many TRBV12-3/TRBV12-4 CASSFGAAGTEAFF TGTGCCAGCAGTTTTGGGGCGGCGGGCACTGAAGCTTTCTTT
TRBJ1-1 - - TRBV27 CASSLRARNTEAFF TGTGCCAGCAGCCTTCGGGCCCGGAACACTGAAGCTTTCTTT
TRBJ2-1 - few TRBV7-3 CASSPLGGYNEQFF TGTGCCAGCAGCCCCCTGGGAGGTTACAATGAGCAGTTCTTC
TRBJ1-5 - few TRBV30 CAWSATRRGSQPQHF TGTGCCTGGAGTGCTACGAGGCGAGGGAGTCAGCCCCAGCATTTT
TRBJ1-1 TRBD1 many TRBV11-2 CASSLITGGTEAFF TGTGCCAGCAGCCTCATTACAGGGGGCACTGAAGCTTTCTTT
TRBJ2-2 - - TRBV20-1 CSAHLAAGELFF TGCAGTGCCCACCTGGCGGCCGGGGAGCTGTTTTTT
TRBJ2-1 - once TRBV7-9 CASSFPTAEPSSYNEQFF TGTGCCAGCAGCTTCCCTACGGCGGAGCCGAGCTCCTACAATGAGCAGTTCTTC
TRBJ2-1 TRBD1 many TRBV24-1 CATTDRSSNEQFF TGTGCCACCACGGACAGGTCCTCCAATGAGCAGTTCTTC
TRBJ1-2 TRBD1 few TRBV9 CASSVGGTGNGYTF TGTGCCAGCAGCGTGGGGGGGACAGGGAATGGCTACACCTTC
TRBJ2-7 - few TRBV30 CACPGAEKAYEQYF TGTGCCTGCCCTGGGGCAGAAAAGGCCTACGAGCAGTACTTC
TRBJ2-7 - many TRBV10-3 CAISENAYEQYF TGTGCCATCAGTGAGAACGCCTACGAGCAGTACTTC
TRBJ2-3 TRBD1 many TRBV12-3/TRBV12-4 CASSLGTGGTDTQYF TGTGCCAGCAGCCTCGGGACAGGGGGTACAGATACGCAGTATTTT
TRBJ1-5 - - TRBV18 CASSPLPRGGNQPQHF TGTGCCAGCTCACCACTGCCCAGGGGAGGCAATCAGCCCCAGCATTTT
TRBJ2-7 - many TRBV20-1 CSARPLASSYNEQYF TGCAGTGCCAGACCTCTAGCTAGCTCCTACAATGAGCAGTACTTC
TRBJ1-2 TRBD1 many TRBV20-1 CSARVLDRVVNYGYTF TGCAGTGCTAGAGTCCTAGACAGGGTCGTTAACTATGGCTACACCTTC
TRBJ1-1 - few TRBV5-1 CASSIASQNTEAFF TGCGCCAGCAGCATAGCCTCTCAGAACACTGAAGCTTTCTTT
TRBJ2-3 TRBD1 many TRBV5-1 CASRTGETDTQYF TGCGCCAGTCGGACAGGGGAAACAGATACGCAGTATTTT
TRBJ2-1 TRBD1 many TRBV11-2 CASSFSRGSYNEQFF TGTGCCAGCAGCTTTTCCAGGGGGTCCTACAATGAGCAGTTCTTC
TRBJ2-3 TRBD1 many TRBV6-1 CASRGVNRGQSDTQYF TGTGCCAGCAGGGGGGTAAACAGGGGGCAGTCAGATACGCAGTATTTT
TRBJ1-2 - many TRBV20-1 CSAPGRDGYTF TGCAGTGCTCCGGGGAGGGATGGCTACACCTTC
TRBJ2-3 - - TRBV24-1 CATSDPSSVDTQYF TGTGCCACCAGTGACCCCTCTAGCGTTGATACGCAGTATTTT
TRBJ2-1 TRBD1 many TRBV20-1 CSAPAATGLNEQFF TGCAGTGCCCCTGCTGCGACAGGGTTGAATGAGCAGTTCTTC
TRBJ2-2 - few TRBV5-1 CASTGPANTGELFF TGCGCCAGCACGGGGCCCGCGAACACCGGGGAGCTGTTTTTT
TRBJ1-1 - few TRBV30 CAWMWEFGTEAFF TGTGCCTGGATGTGGGAGTTCGGCACTGAAGCTTTCTTT
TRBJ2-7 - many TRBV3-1 CASSQGGSGVYDEQYF TGTGCCAGCAGCCAAGGAGGGTCGGGGGTATACGACGAGCAGTACTTC
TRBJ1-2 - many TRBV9 CASSVTTRDYGYTF TGTGCCAGCAGCGTAACGACGAGGGACTATGGCTACACCTTC
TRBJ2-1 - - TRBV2 CASSGDRYNEQFF TGTGCCAGCAGTGGGGACCGCTACAATGAGCAGTTCTTC